One T cell receptor (beta chain) is described in this entry. Assay: immunoSEQ multiplex PCR; the TCRdb copy retains only in-frame clones and omits some. The sample carries about 350,000 clones, roughly 87% recorded once. The source of the sample is a study of blood T cell repertoires in COVID-19. Study context: Collection of acute and convalescent COVID-19 samples took place in the United States, Italy and Spain.

V dropped 7 bases and J dropped 7; count of bases not matched to a gene: 9. The CDR3 has 14 residues. Participants were aged about 18 to 90 years, lived in around 25 US areas, and enrolled virtually. Two negative PCRs, clearance, or symptom resolution characterized the recovered Cohort 3 donors. The material sequenced was PBMCs or T cells enriched from blood (not recorded which). The clonotype was recovered from a woman in her 30s who had recovered from COVID-19. This sequence joins TRBV6-7 and TRBJ1-2, with 10 positions matching TRBD1. TRBV6-7 is an open reading frame whose function is uncertain. CDR3 DNA sequence: TGTGCCAGCATTCACGGACAGGGGGATAGTGGCTACACCTTC. Its protein is CASIHGQGDSGYTF.